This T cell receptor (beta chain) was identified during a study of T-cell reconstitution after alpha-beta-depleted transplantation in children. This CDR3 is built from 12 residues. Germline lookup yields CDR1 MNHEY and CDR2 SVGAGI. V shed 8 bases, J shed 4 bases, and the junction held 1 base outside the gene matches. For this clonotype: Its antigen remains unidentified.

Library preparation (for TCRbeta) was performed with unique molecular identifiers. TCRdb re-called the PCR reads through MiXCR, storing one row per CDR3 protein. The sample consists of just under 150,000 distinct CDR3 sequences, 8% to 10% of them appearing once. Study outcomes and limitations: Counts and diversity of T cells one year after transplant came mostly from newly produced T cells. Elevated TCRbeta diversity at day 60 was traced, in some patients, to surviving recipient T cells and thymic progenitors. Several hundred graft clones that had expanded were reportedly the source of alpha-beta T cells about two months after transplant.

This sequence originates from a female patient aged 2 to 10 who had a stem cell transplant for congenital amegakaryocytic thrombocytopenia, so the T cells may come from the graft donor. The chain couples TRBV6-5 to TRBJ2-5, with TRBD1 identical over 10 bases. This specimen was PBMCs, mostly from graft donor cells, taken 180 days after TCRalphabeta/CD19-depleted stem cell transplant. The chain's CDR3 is CASGDRGETQYF. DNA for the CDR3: TGTGCCAGCGGGGACAGGGGAGAGACCCAGTACTTC.